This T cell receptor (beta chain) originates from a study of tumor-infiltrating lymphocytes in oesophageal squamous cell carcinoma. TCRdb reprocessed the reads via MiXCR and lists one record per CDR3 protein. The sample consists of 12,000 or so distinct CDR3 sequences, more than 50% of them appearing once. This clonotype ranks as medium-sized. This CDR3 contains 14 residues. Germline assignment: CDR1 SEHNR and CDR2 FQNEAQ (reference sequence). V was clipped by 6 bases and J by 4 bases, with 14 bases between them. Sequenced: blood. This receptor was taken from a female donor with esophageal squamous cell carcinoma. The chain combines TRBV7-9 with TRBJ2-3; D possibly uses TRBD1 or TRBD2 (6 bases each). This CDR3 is CASRYRGEADTQYF. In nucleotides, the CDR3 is TGTGCCAGCAGATATAGGGGGGAGGCAGATACGCAGTATTTT.